This T cell receptor beta chain appears in the sequencing data of a study of T-cell reconstitution after alpha-beta-depleted transplantation in children. A library of TCRbeta sequences, prepared with unique molecular identifiers, was generated. MiXCR, applied by TCRdb to the PCR reads, yields one record per CDR3 protein. The data contain a few hundred thousand distinct CDR3 sequences, about 9.4% of them singletons. V lost 3 bases and J lost 4, with 12 bases in between. The CDR3 spans 13 residues. Germline lookup yields CDR1 DFQATT and CDR2 SNEGSKA (reference sequence). This chain links TRBV20-1 with TRBJ1-2; unclear D gene. The source is a human donor who donated a stem cell graft to a child with acute lymphoblastic leukemia. This specimen consisted of PBMCs from the stem cell graft donor, obtained from the stem cell graft. As DNA, the CDR3 is TGCAGTGCTAGGTTGGCCACGACCTATGGCTACACCTTC. It translates to CSARLATTYGYTF.